The present TCR beta chain was sequenced within a study of T-cell reconstitution after alpha-beta-depleted transplantation in children. Study observations and caveats: Reportedly, only several hundred clones from non-depleted graft cells drove alpha-beta T-cell counts at about two months. In some patients, recipient T cells and intrathymic progenitors surviving conditioning explained high day-60 diversity.

V lost 5 bases and J 0 bases, leaving 22 bases between the germline ends. The CDR3 totals 19 residues. CDR1 is SEHNR, CDR2 FQNEAQ, per germline (reference sequence). As it was prepared, the TCRbeta library received unique molecular identifiers. TCRdb analysed the PCR reads with MiXCR anew, one entry per CDR3 protein. Among 900,000 or so distinct CDR3 sequences listed, around 15% were seen once. A few counts support this clonotype. Its antigen is still unknown. The V call is TRBV7-9, the J call TRBJ2-2; D possibly corresponds to TRBD2 (6 bases). Specimen: PBMCs, mostly from graft donor cells, collected 360 days after TCRalphabeta/CD19-depleted stem cell transplant. This TCR derives from a male patient between 10 and 17 years old who had a stem cell transplant for acute lymphoblastic leukemia, so the T cells may come from the graft donor. CDR3 sequence reads: CASSLKQVRDSPNTGELFF. The CDR3 DNA follows: TGTGCCAGCAGCCTCAAACAGGTTCGGGACTCGCCGAACACCGGGGAGCTGTTTTTT. Full variable domain (missing parts from reference TRBV7-9 and TRBJ2-2): DTGVSQNPRHKITKRGQNVTFRCDPISEHNRLYWYRQTLGQGPEFLTYFQNEAQLEKSRLLSDRFSAERPKGSFSTLEIQRTEQGDSAMYLCASSLKQVRDSPNTGELFFGEGSRLTVL.